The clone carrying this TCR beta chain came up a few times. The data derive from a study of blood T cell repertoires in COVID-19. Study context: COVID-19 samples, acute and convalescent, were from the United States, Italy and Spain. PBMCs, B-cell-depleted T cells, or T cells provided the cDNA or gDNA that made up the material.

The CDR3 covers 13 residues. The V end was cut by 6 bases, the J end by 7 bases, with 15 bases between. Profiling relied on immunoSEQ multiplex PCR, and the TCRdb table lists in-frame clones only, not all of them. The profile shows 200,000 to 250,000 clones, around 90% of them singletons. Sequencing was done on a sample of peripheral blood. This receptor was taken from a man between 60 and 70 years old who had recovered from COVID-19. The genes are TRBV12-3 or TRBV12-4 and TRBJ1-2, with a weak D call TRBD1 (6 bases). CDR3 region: CASSLTGLGGYTF. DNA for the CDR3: TGTGCCAGCAGCTTGACAGGTTTGGGTGGCTACACCTTC.